Following are 9 T cell receptor beta chains from one sample sequenced in a study of T cell clones after liver transplantation. Proliferating CFSE-low MLR cells were sequenced to define alloreactive TCRbeta sequences. Data came from immunoSEQ multiplex PCR; TCRdb stores just in-frame clones and leaves some out. Of fewer than 1,500 clones detected, about 29% appear once; the ten largest clones hold 20% to 25%. Their antigen targets remain unknown. The sequencing input was CD8+ T cells from PBMCs cultured with third-party cells. Receptors were obtained from a human patient who received a liver transplant. Some T cells could come from the graft donor.

In its sample, this clone ranks as medium-sized. The chain joins TRBV27 to TRBJ2-1; TRBD1 is a possible D gene (6 bases). Per the germline V gene, CDR1 is MNHEY and CDR2 is SMNVEV (reference sequence). Trimming stripped 7 bases from V and 12 bases from J, with 28 bases between. The CDR3 spans 16 residues. In nucleotides, the CDR3 is TGTGCCAGCACACCTATCGAGGTACAGGGTCCAGTATGGCAGTTCTTC. Protein sequence: CASTPIEVQGPVWQFF.

The rearrangement uses TRBV4-3 and TRBJ1-5; TRBD1 agrees at 7 bases. After removal of 3 bases from V and 6 bases from J, the junction contained 8 bases not matched to a gene. CDR3 length: 15 residues. CDR1 LGHNA and CDR2 YSLEER come from the germline V gene. In nucleotides, the CDR3 is TGCGCCAGCAGCCAGGACGTGGGACAGTTTCAGCCCCAGCATTTT. Encoded protein: CASSQDVGQFQPQHF.

Sample share makes this clone medium-sized (0.01 to 0.1%). The V and J genes are TRBV7-8 and TRBJ1-2, with a weak D call TRBD1 (5 bases). Trimming removed 1 base at V and 4 bases at J, with 10 bases between. Germline V gene data show CDR1 as SGHVS and CDR2 as FQNEAQ. This CDR3 spans 14 amino acids. This CDR3 is CASSLGGEAYGYTF. The CDR3 DNA follows: TGTGCCAGCAGCTTAGGAGGGGAGGCCTATGGCTACACCTTC.

The CDR3 loop is CASSHGREEVSNQPQHF. In DNA form, the CDR3 reads TGTGCCAGCAGCCACGGACGGGAAGAGGTTAGCAATCAGCCCCAGCATTTT. The chain is built from TRBV11-1 and TRBJ1-5; no clear D. The CDR3 runs 17 residues. Germline loops: CDR1 SGHAT, CDR2 FQDESV (reference sequence). V was pared by 5 bases and J by 0 bases, with 17 bases between.

The chain employs TRBV11-1 and TRBJ2-7; weak D call: TRBD1 (5 bases). Germline loops: CDR1 SGHAT, CDR2 FQDESV (reference sequence). This CDR3 region has 13 residues. V lost 6 bases to trimming and J lost 0 bases, with 9 bases between them. This CDR3 is CASRDINSYEQYF. As DNA, the CDR3 is TGTGCCAGCAGGGACATCAACTCCTACGAGCAGTACTTC.

This clone is medium-sized by share. The genes are TRBV4-1 and TRBJ2-3, with 9 bases matching TRBD1. The germline gives CDR1 MGHRA, CDR2 YSYEKL. Losses at the gene ends were 2 bases for V and 4 bases for J; bases not matched to a gene: 10. The CDR3 extends over 17 amino acids. The CDR3 loop is CASSQLPGQGSPDTQYF. DNA of the CDR3: TGCGCCAGCAGCCAATTACCGGGACAGGGTTCTCCAGATACGCAGTATTTT.

By proportion, this clone is large. The V gene is TRBV19, the J gene TRBJ1-1; unclear D gene. The V gene lost 6 bases and the J gene lost 3 bases, with 8 bases spanning the gap. In germline, CDR1 is LNHDA, CDR2 SQIVND (reference sequence). The CDR3 contains 12 residues. The CDR3 DNA is TGTGCCAGTAGGGGAGGGTACACTGAAGCTTTCTTT. Translating it yields CASRGGYTEAFF.

By its share, this clone is medium-sized (0.01 to 0.1%). The chain joins TRBV29-1 to TRBJ2-7; D is unclear. Trimming stripped 1 base from V and 4 bases from J, with 11 bases between. The CDR3 has 13 amino acids. Germline CDR1 is SQVTM and CDR2 is ANQGSEA. The CDR3 is CSVEAAADYEQYF. CDR3 nucleotide sequence: TGCAGCGTTGAAGCCGCGGCCGATTACGAGCAGTACTTC.

This clone was found a few times. The same CDR3 arises from other DNA sequences in this sample as well. V gene TRBV4-1 combines with J gene TRBJ1-1; tentatively, D is TRBD1 (5 bases). CDR1 is MGHRA, CDR2 YSYEKL, per germline. Trimming cost V 0 bases and J 5 bases, with 13 bases left between them. The CDR3 is 15 residues long. The CDR3 region has the DNA TGCGCCAGCAGCCAAGATGGGAGTGGGGGAACTGAAGCTTTCTTT. It is translated as CASSQDGSGGTEAFF.